This T cell receptor beta chain comes out of a study of post-analysis software for immune sequencing data. Overall study context: As for disease course, relapsing-remitting, secondary progressive and progressive-relapsing multiple sclerosis were all included. Study findings and constraints: Compared with controls, patients had more of five TRBV segments, including TRBV5-6, TRBV5-1 and TRBV20-1. Samples from one preparation batch, clustered by F measure, grouped strongly together.

Carried by the TCR beta cDNA libraries were unique molecular identifiers. When roughly 0.9 to 10 million T cells were used, they gave some 520,000 cDNA molecules. TCRdb reanalysed the PCR reads using MiXCR and keeps one entry per CDR3 protein. The sample shows 400,000 to 500,000 distinct CDR3 sequences, roughly 40% of them seen only once. Of note for this clonotype: Its antigen is not identified.

The CDR3 has 14 residues. The V gene end was trimmed by 4 bases and the J gene end by 7 bases; junction bases not matched to a gene: 0. Germline CDR1 and CDR2: SGHVS and FNYEAQ. The sequenced sample was blood. The chain couples TRBV7-6 to TRBJ2-1; 14 bases agree with TRBD2. This clonotype originated in a girl aged 2 to 10 with multiple sclerosis. The CDR3 protein is CASSWTSGRNEQFF. For the CDR3, the DNA is TGTGCCAGCAGCTGGACTAGCGGGAGGAATGAGCAGTTCTTC.